A single sample is the source of the 6 T cell receptor beta chains below, sequenced in a study of blood T cell repertoires in COVID-19. Profiled with immunoSEQ multiplex PCR; TCRdb holds only in-frame clones, not every one. Of approximately 350,000 clones listed, roughly 90% were seen once; the top ten hold 1% to 1.5%. Sequencing used peripheral blood. These receptors were taken from a man aged 40-50 years with acute or convalescent COVID-19.

The rearrangement uses TRBV5-1 and TRBJ1-5, with TRBD1 matching 7 bases. The germline CDR1 and CDR2 sequences are SGHRS and YFSETQ. The CDR3 has 14 amino acids. V trimming: 0 bases; J trimming: 5 bases; junction bases outside the gene matches: 2. The CDR3 coding sequence is TGCGCCAGCAGCTTGGGAACAGGGGATCAGCCCCAGCATTTT. It specifies CASSLGTGDQPQHF.

The chain carries TRBV5-1 and TRBJ1-4; D unresolved. The CDR3 totals 12 residues. The germline gives CDR1 SGHRS, CDR2 YFSETQ. V was cut by 9 bases and J by 5 bases, with 11 bases left in between. The CDR3: CATPGANEKLFF. The CDR3 coding sequence is TGCGCCACCCCGGGAGCAAATGAAAAACTGTTTTTT.

V is TRBV27 and J is TRBJ1-2, with 10 bases that match TRBD1. This CDR3 is built from 15 residues. Looked up from germline, CDR1 is MNHEY and CDR2 is SMNVEV (reference sequence). The trim removed 5 bases at V and 8 bases at J, leaving 11 bases unmatched. Here the CDR3 DNA reads TGTGCCAGCAGTCCCTATTGGACAGGGGGAGAAGGCTACACCTTC. Translation gives CASSPYWTGGEGYTF.

The count of this clone is one. V usage is TRBV28 and J usage is TRBJ1-2; D possibly corresponds to TRBD1 (6 bases). CDR1 and CDR2 from the germline V gene are MDHEN and SYDVKM. The CDR3 is made up of 14 amino acids. Trimming took off 6 bases at V and 3 bases at J, with 14 bases between the two ends. CDR3 DNA: TGTGCCAGCAGCCCCTACACAGGGTACTATGGCTACACCTTC. It encodes CASSPYTGYYGYTF.

This chain joins TRBV5-4 and TRBJ2-1; TRBD2 might be the D (5 bases). The V end lost 9 bases, the J end lost 6 bases, and 19 bases lay between the germline ends. Germline CDR1 reads SGHNT; CDR2 reads YYREEE (reference sequence). The CDR3 has 14 residues. CDR3 amino acids: CATGSDEGLNEQFF. CDR3 nucleotide sequence: TGTGCCACAGGATCGGACGAAGGACTCAATGAGCAGTTCTTC.

V and J are TRBV9 and TRBJ2-2; D may be TRBD1 (7 bases). Germline V gene lookup returns CDR1 SGDLS and CDR2 YYNGEE. The CDR3 is 15 amino acids. The ends were cut back, 4 bases at V and 4 bases at J, with 14 bases in the middle. The CDR3 DNA is TGTGCCAGCAGCCTGGGGGGACAGCCCACCGGGGAGCTGTTTTTT. Residues: CASSLGGQPTGELFF.